This T cell receptor (beta chain) was identified in a study of T-cell reconstitution after alpha-beta-depleted transplantation in children. Germline V gives CDR1 SGHRS, CDR2 YFSETQ. The CDR3 length is 13 residues. For TCRbeta, the library was prepared with unique molecular identifiers. TCRdb recomputed calls from the PCR reads with MiXCR, one row per CDR3 protein. The sample gives about 70,000 distinct CDR3 sequences, approximately 10% of which show up once; approximately 13% is in the top ten. Study-wide results and limits: T-cell numbers and diversity one year post-transplant derived largely from freshly generated T cells. Several hundred expanded graft clones reportedly gave rise to the alpha-beta T cells present about two months after transplant.

This clonotype was counted ten times or more. As yet, its antigen is unknown. Germline is not matched at one junction end, which may reflect a read error. This sample comprised PBMCs, obtained before TCRalphabeta/CD19-depleted stem cell transplant. This chain links TRBV5-1 with TRBJ2-3; D not certain. The source is a boy aged 10-17 years with acute myeloid leukemia, due to receive a stem cell transplant. The CDR3 protein is CASSLALADTQYF. As DNA, the CDR3 is TGTGCCAGCAGCTTGGCTTTGGCGGATACGCAGTATTTT.